This T cell receptor (beta chain) is from a study of response to subunit inactivated influenza vaccine. TCRdb fed the RT-PCR reads into MiXCR, producing one record per CDR3 protein. The table has around 480,000 distinct CDR3 sequences, more than 15% seen once. The source is a man between 50 and 69 years old who received an inactivated influenza vaccine. Sequenced here: CD4+ T cells sorted from PBMCs, sampled approximately 25 months after vaccination.

The CDR3 nucleotides are TGTGCCACCAGCAGAGAGGCACTAGCGGGGGTTGGCGCAGATACGCAGTATTTT. Translating it yields CATSREALAGVGADTQYF. The V gene is TRBV15, the J gene TRBJ2-3; TRBD2 matches at 11 bases. This CDR3 is 18 amino acids long. After removal of 0 bases from V and 4 bases from J, the junction contained 9 bases not matched to a gene. Germline V lookup: CDR1 LNHNV, CDR2 YYDKDF (reference sequence).